Listed here are 30 T cell receptor beta chains from one sample, sequenced in a study of blood T cell repertoires in COVID-19. This table comes from immunoSEQ multiplex PCR, and its TCRdb copy is limited to in-frame clones, with some not included. The sample yields fewer than 300,000 clones, around 90% seen once. The sample was peripheral blood. These TCRs come from a woman between 35 and 50 years old who had recovered from COVID-19.

The DNA for the CDR3 is TGTGCCAGCACCCCAGGGTCCTCCTATGGCTACACCTTC. Amino acid sequence: CASTPGSSYGYTF. This chain uses TRBV5-4 with TRBJ1-2; D is perhaps TRBD1 (5 bases). The CDR3 is 13 amino acids. With 6 bases removed from V and 4 bases from J, the gap between germline ends came to 13 bases. The germline CDR1 and CDR2 sequences are SGHNT and YYREEE (reference sequence).

The J gene is TRBJ1-2, the V gene TRBV5-1; tentatively, D is TRBD1 (5 bases). The CDR3 has 15 amino acids. Between the trimmed V and J ends, which lost 0 bases and 4 bases, there was a span of 13 bases. In germline, CDR1 is SGHRS, CDR2 YFSETQ. The CDR3 loop is CASSLGGGTTYGYTF. CDR3 coding DNA: TGCGCCAGCAGCTTGGGAGGAGGGACCACCTATGGCTACACCTTC.

The V call is TRBV4-3, the J call TRBJ1-1; possible D gene TRBD1, 5 bases. The CDR3 has 14 residues. Deletions cut 0 bases from V and 7 bases from J, with 12 bases between. Germline-derived CDR1 and CDR2 are LGHNA and YSLEER. The CDR3 DNA sequence: TGCGCCAGCAGCCAAGATCGGGGGTTTAGTGAAGCTTTCTTT. Its translation is CASSQDRGFSEAFF.

A note on this clone: Since a much larger clone is just one base distant, this may be a read error. V gene TRBV4-2 combines with J gene TRBJ1-6; TRBD1 agrees at 8 bases. The V gene's germline CDR1 is LGHNA and CDR2 YNFKEQ. The junction had 3 bases not matched to a gene; V was cut back by 3 bases and J by 5 bases. This CDR3 is 15 amino acids long. In DNA form, the CDR3 reads TGTGCCAGCAGCCAGGGACAGGAGGATAATTCACCCCTCCACTTT. Its protein product is CASSQGQEDNSPLHF.

The rearrangement links TRBV4-1 to TRBJ2-6; no clear D gene. The CDR3 length is 16 residues. The V end was cut by 3 bases, the J end by 2 bases, with 11 bases between. Per the germline V gene, CDR1 is MGHRA and CDR2 is YSYEKL. The DNA for the CDR3 is TGCGCCAGCAGCCAGACATCCCTCCCTGGGGCCAACGTCCTGACTTTC. Amino acid sequence: CASSQTSLPGANVLTF.

The chain carries TRBV9 and TRBJ2-3; 12 bases agree with TRBD2. There are 15 residues in the CDR3. The trim removed 0 bases at V and 5 bases at J, leaving 1 base unmatched. CDR1 is SGDLS and CDR2 is YYNGEE in the germline V gene. The CDR3 here is CASSVVGLAGDTQYF. The CDR3 DNA reads as TGTGCCAGCAGCGTAGTGGGACTAGCGGGAGATACGCAGTATTTT.

The gene calls are TRBV7-2 and TRBJ1-1; D uncertain. CDR1 and CDR2 from the germline V gene are SGHTA and FQGNSA. Deletions cut 5 bases from V and 0 bases from J, with 10 bases between. The CDR3 contains 14 residues. The CDR3 loop is CASSPQALNTEAFF. CDR3 in DNA: TGTGCCAGCAGCCCCCAGGCACTGAACACTGAAGCTTTCTTT.

The chain joins TRBV14 to TRBJ2-2, with 12 bases fitting TRBD2. The J segment lost 8 bases and the V segment lost 4 bases, leaving 5 bases of the junction unmatched. The CDR3 is 15 residues long. In germline, CDR1 is SGHDN, CDR2 FVKESK. The CDR3 loop reads CASSLRLAGAGELFF. In nucleotides, the CDR3 is TGTGCCAGCAGCCTAAGACTAGCGGGAGCTGGGGAGCTGTTTTTT.

V usage is TRBV5-4 and J usage is TRBJ2-1; 9 bases agree with TRBD1. This CDR3 is 14 amino acids long. V trimming: 3 bases; J trimming: 7 bases; junction bases outside the gene matches: 5. The germline V gene encodes CDR1 SGHNT and CDR2 YYREEE (reference sequence). CDR3 DNA sequence: TGTGCCAGCAGCTCCGGGACAGGGAGGAATGAGCAGTTCTTC. Protein sequence: CASSSGTGRNEQFF.

The chain is built from TRBV5-6 and TRBJ2-7, with TRBD2 identical over 10 bases. The CDR3 is 14 amino acids. Germline V gene sequence: CDR1 SGHDT, CDR2 YYEEEE. J lost 6 bases, V lost 2 bases, and 5 bases had no gene match. In DNA form, the CDR3 reads TGTGCCAGCAGCTTAAGGATAGCGGGAGGCGAGCAGTACGTC. Translating it yields CASSLRIAGGEQYV.

This chain connects TRBV2 to TRBJ2-5, with D possibly matching TRBD2 (6 bases). This CDR3 comprises 14 residues. V gave up 6 bases and J gave up 1 base, with 12 bases separating them. Germline V lookup: CDR1 SNHLY, CDR2 FYNNEI. CDR3 nucleotide sequence: TGTGCCAGCAGGGGGGACTCTAGCCAAGAGACCCAGTACTTC. It encodes CASRGDSSQETQYF.

The chain is built from TRBV14 and TRBJ1-2, with D maybe TRBD1 (5 bases). V was clipped by 2 bases and J by 4 bases, with 14 bases between them. This CDR3 is built from 15 residues. Germline CDR1 and CDR2: SGHDN and FVKESK. CDR3 DNA sequence: TGTGCCAGCAGCCAAATCGCGGGGACCCCCTATGGCTACACCTTC. Encoded protein: CASSQIAGTPYGYTF.

CDR3 protein: CASSYSRVGSYEQYF. CDR3 sequence (DNA): TGTGCCAGCAGTTACTCCAGGGTGGGCTCCTACGAGCAGTACTTC. The chain carries TRBV6-6 and TRBJ2-7, with a tentative D call TRBD1 (5 bases). This CDR3 is 15 amino acids long. The germline CDR1 and CDR2 sequences are MNHNY and SVGAGI (reference sequence). Deletions cut 0 bases from V and 0 bases from J, with 9 bases between.

The V gene is TRBV5-4, the J gene TRBJ2-3, with a tentative D call TRBD1 (6 bases). Germline V gene lookup returns CDR1 SGHNT and CDR2 YYREEE (reference sequence). V lost 0 bases and J lost 2, with 16 bases in between. This CDR3 has 17 amino acids. CDR3 loop: CASSLGPGAGATDTQYF. In nucleotides, the CDR3 is TGTGCCAGCAGCTTGGGACCCGGGGCAGGGGCCACAGATACGCAGTATTTT.

This clone was seen a few times. V usage is TRBV29-1 and J usage is TRBJ1-1, with TRBD1 matching over 9 bases. The CDR3 extends over 13 amino acids. Germline CDR1 and CDR2: SQVTM and ANQGSEA. The trim removed 7 bases at V and 6 bases at J, leaving 9 bases unmatched. CDR3 sequence reads: CSAPRQGEAEAFF. CDR3 nucleotide sequence: TGCAGCGCACCCCGACAGGGGGAGGCTGAAGCTTTCTTT.

This chain links TRBV2 with TRBJ2-6; 9 bases map to TRBD1. This CDR3 is 15 amino acids long. CDR1 is SNHLY and CDR2 is FYNNEI in the germline V gene. V was pared by 7 bases and J by 4 bases, with 5 bases of the junction left unmatched. The CDR3 DNA sequence: TGTGCCAGCACCCGGGACAGGGCCGGGGCCAACGTCCTGACTTTC. Translation gives CASTRDRAGANVLTF.

This chain connects TRBV18 to TRBJ1-2; 9 bases match TRBD1. Unmatched junction bases numbered 15, after V lost 6 bases and J lost 7 bases. The CDR3 is made up of 16 amino acids. Germline V lookup: CDR1 KGHSH, CDR2 LQKENI. CDR3 DNA: TGTGCCAGCTCGACACAGGGGGCGCAGGGAGGCCGTGGCTACACCTTC. Protein sequence: CASSTQGAQGGRGYTF.

The chain carries TRBV5-4 and TRBJ2-5; D remains ambiguous. The CDR3 totals 14 residues. Looked up from germline, CDR1 is SGHNT and CDR2 is YYREEE (reference sequence). The V gene lost 0 bases and the J gene lost 7 bases, with 13 bases spanning the gap. The DNA of the CDR3 is TGTGCCAGCAGCTTGGTTTCCCCCGGCGGGACCCAGTACTTC. This gives the protein CASSLVSPGGTQYF. Supplemented by reference TRBV5-4 and TRBJ2-5, the full variable domain reads ETGVTQSPTHLIKTRGQQVTLRCSSQSGHNTVSWYQQALGQGPQFIFQYYREEENGRGNFPPRFSGLQFPNYSSELNVNALELDDSALYLCASSLVSPGGTQYFGPGTRLLVL.

V gene TRBV7-9 combines with J gene TRBJ2-4; 7 nucleotides agree with TRBD1. Trimming at V came to 5 bases and at J to 8 bases, leaving 15 bases not matched to a gene. CDR3 length equals 16 residues. Germline CDR1 is SEHNR and CDR2 is FQNEAQ (reference sequence). This CDR3 is CASSPEADRAWDIQYF. The CDR3 region has the DNA TGTGCCAGCAGCCCAGAAGCTGACAGGGCGTGGGACATTCAGTACTTC. Using reference TRBV7-9 and TRBJ2-4 for the parts outside the CDR3, the full variable domain is DTGVSQNPRHKITKRGQNVTFRCDPISEHNRLYWYRQTLGQGPEFLTYFQNEAQLEKSRLLSDRFSAERPKGSFSTLEIQRTEQGDSAMYLCASSPEADRAWDIQYFGAGTRLSVL.

The CDR3 bases are TGTGCCAGCAGCTTAGATCCAGGGGGGATAGGGACCCAGTACTTC. Protein sequence: CASSLDPGGIGTQYF. The chain links TRBV11-2 to TRBJ2-5; D may be TRBD1 (7 bases). The V and J ends lost 0 bases and 7 bases respectively, with 15 bases between them. Per the germline V gene, CDR1 is SGHAT and CDR2 is FQNNGV. The CDR3 length is 15 residues.

This chain uses TRBV19 with TRBJ1-1, with 7 bases lining up with TRBD1. Germline-derived CDR1 and CDR2 are LNHDA and SQIVND (reference sequence). The V gene end was trimmed by 2 bases and the J gene end by 1 base; junction bases not matched to a gene: 7. The CDR3 extends over 16 amino acids. The CDR3: CASSILTGWGNTEAFF. For the CDR3, the DNA is TGTGCCAGTAGTATACTGACAGGGTGGGGGAACACTGAAGCTTTCTTT. Full variable domain (rest looked up from reference TRBV19 and TRBJ1-1): DGGITQSPKYLFRKEGQNVTLSCEQNLNHDAMYWYRQDPGQGLRLIYYSQIVNDFQKGDIAEGYSVSREKKESFPLTVTSAQKNPTAFYLCASSILTGWGNTEAFFGQGTRLTVV.

This sequence joins TRBV7-2 and TRBJ2-7; 7 bases align to TRBD1. The CDR3 spans 14 residues. Germline CDR1 SGHTA, CDR2 FQGNSA. V shed 5 bases, J shed 2 bases, and the junction held 6 bases outside the gene matches. The CDR3 region has the DNA TGTGCCAGCAGCCCAGGGGGTGGCCCCTACGAGCAGTACTTC. Its protein is CASSPGGGPYEQYF.

The J gene is TRBJ2-1, the V gene TRBV12-3 or TRBV12-4, with D tentatively TRBD1 (6 bases). V was pared by 6 bases and J by 4 bases, with 10 bases between. The CDR3 has 13 amino acids. CDR3 sequence reads: CASSLGAYNEQFF. CDR3 sequence (DNA): TGTGCCAGCAGCCTGGGGGCTTACAATGAGCAGTTCTTC.

The gene calls are TRBV6-1 and TRBJ2-2, with 7 bases identical to TRBD2. Germline V gives CDR1 MNHNS, CDR2 SASEGT. After removal of 0 bases from V and 7 bases from J, the junction contained 8 bases not matched to a gene. The CDR3 sequence is 16 residues long. In nucleotides, the CDR3 is TGTGCCAGCAGTGAAGCGGCGGGGAGGGCCGGCGGGGAGCTGTTTTTT. Its protein product is CASSEAAGRAGGELFF.

V is TRBV6-5 and J is TRBJ2-2; D unclear. The germline V gene has CDR1 MNHEY and CDR2 SVGAGI. Trimming left V 2 bases short and J 6 bases short, with 4 bases between. The CDR3 extends over 12 amino acids. The CDR3 DNA sequence: TGTGCCAGCAGTTACCCGGCCGGGGAGCTGTTTTTT. Protein sequence: CASSYPAGELFF.

The rearrangement joins TRBV28 to TRBJ1-3; 9 nucleotides line up with TRBD1. Germline assignment: CDR1 MDHEN and CDR2 SYDVKM. CDR3 length: 16 residues. V dropped 3 bases and J dropped 1; count of bases not matched to a gene: 4. The chain's CDR3 is CASSFGGQGSGNTIYF. CDR3 DNA: TGTGCCAGCAGTTTTGGGGGACAGGGATCTGGAAACACCATATATTTT. Combining the CDR3 with reference TRBV28 and TRBJ1-3 gives the whole variable domain DVKVTQSSRYLVKRTGEKVFLECVQDMDHENMFWYRQDPGLGLRLIYFSYDVKMKEKGDIPEGYSVSREKKERFSLILESASTNQTSMYLCASSFGGQGSGNTIYFGEGSWLTVV.

The rearrangement links TRBV9 to TRBJ2-1; D may be TRBD1 (6 bases). CDR1 SGDLS and CDR2 YYNGEE come from the germline V gene. The CDR3 sequence is 15 residues long. The germline V and J ends were trimmed by 2 bases and 3 bases, with 12 bases remaining between them. CDR3 nucleotide sequence: TGTGCCAGCAGCGTGAGGGGGAGTGGCTACAATGAGCAGTTCTTC. It yields the protein CASSVRGSGYNEQFF.

This clone has more than one count but fewer than ten. V is TRBV18 and J is TRBJ1-3; D gene ambiguous. The CDR3 has 14 amino acids. V lost 10 bases and J lost 0, with 13 bases in between. From germline, CDR1 is KGHSH and CDR2 LQKENI. CDR3 in DNA: TGTGCCACCCCCTTGGGGAGCTCTGGAAACACCATATATTTT. Its protein product is CATPLGSSGNTIYF.

This clone was observed once. The chain carries TRBV5-5 and TRBJ1-5, with TRBD1 matching 9 bases. V shed 1 base and J 7 bases; nucleotides not matched to a gene: 3. This CDR3 is built from 14 residues. Germline V gives CDR1 SGHKS, CDR2 YYEKEE (reference sequence). The CDR3 DNA is TGTGCCAGCAGCTTGACAGGGGGCGGGCAGCCCCAGCATTTT. Residues: CASSLTGGGQPQHF.

This chain connects TRBV7-8 to TRBJ2-3; 12 bases match TRBD2. J was trimmed by 3 bases and V by 2 bases; bases with no gene match: 9. Germline-derived CDR1 and CDR2 are SGHVS and FQNEAQ. The CDR3 has 18 residues. The CDR3 region has the DNA TGTGCCAGCAGCTTACCCAGACGACTAGCGGGAGTTACAGATACGCAGTATTTT. Translating it yields CASSLPRRLAGVTDTQYF.